A selection of T cell receptor beta chains follows, all from one sample in a study of immune evolution from preneoplasia to lung adenocarcinoma. Some clones are missing from TCRdb's copy, which holds only in-frame ones; the method was immunoSEQ multiplex PCR. The sample consists of 5,000 to 6,500 clones, roughly 80% of them appearing once. The sequencing input was FFPE adjacent normal lung tissue. Receptors originate from a person aged 70 to 85 with lung adenocarcinoma. Each CDR3 is given with its conserved first and last residue. Each record gives: D gene, V gene, clone size, J gene, CDR3 DNA, CDR3 protein. The D gene is left open where the match is weak. Rows may omit the clone size; those that give it use once, few, many or a size class.

d_call: TRBD1; v_call: TRBV11-3; clone_size: .; j_call: TRBJ2-3; cdr3_nt: TGTGCCAGCAGCACCGGGACAGGTTCCACAGATACGCAGTATTTT; cdr3_aa: CASSTGTGSTDTQYF
d_call: .; v_call: TRBV4-3; clone_size: .; j_call: TRBJ1-1; cdr3_nt: TGCGCCAGCAGCCAAGGTTTGAGACGGACGAACACTGAAGCTTTCTTT; cdr3_aa: CASSQGLRRTNTEAFF
d_call: TRBD1; v_call: TRBV11-2; clone_size: .; j_call: TRBJ2-7; cdr3_nt: TGTGCCAGCAGCCTTGTCGGGACAGTTCTCTCCTACGAGCAGTACTTC; cdr3_aa: CASSLVGTVLSYEQYF
d_call: .; v_call: TRBV30; clone_size: .; j_call: TRBJ1-1; cdr3_nt: TGTGCCTGGAGGCCAGGGTTGAACACTGAAGCTTTCTTT; cdr3_aa: CAWRPGLNTEAFF
d_call: .; v_call: TRBV29-1; clone_size: .; j_call: TRBJ2-5; cdr3_nt: TGCAGCGTTGAAGATTGGACTCAAGAGACCCAGTACTTC; cdr3_aa: CSVEDWTQETQYF
d_call: TRBD1; v_call: TRBV29-1; clone_size: .; j_call: TRBJ1-1; cdr3_nt: TGCAGCGTTGAAGGGACAGGGAGGACTGAAGCTTTCTTT; cdr3_aa: CSVEGTGRTEAFF
d_call: .; v_call: TRBV18; clone_size: once; j_call: TRBJ1-5; cdr3_nt: TGTGCCAGCTCACCCTTCCAGGACAGCAATCAGCCCCAGCATTTT; cdr3_aa: CASSPFQDSNQPQHF
d_call: .; v_call: TRBV30; clone_size: .; j_call: TRBJ1-2; cdr3_nt: TGTGCCTGGAGTGCGGGGAACTATGGCTACACCTTC; cdr3_aa: CAWSAGNYGYTF
d_call: TRBD1; v_call: TRBV7-9; clone_size: .; j_call: TRBJ2-2; cdr3_nt: TGTGCCAGCAGGAGACAGGGAAAAACCACCGGGGAGCTGTTTTTT; cdr3_aa: CASRRQGKTTGELFF
d_call: .; v_call: TRBV11-3; clone_size: .; j_call: TRBJ1-4; cdr3_nt: TGTGCCAGCAGCTTAGGACAGGACTCTAATGAAAAACTGTTTTTT; cdr3_aa: CASSLGQDSNEKLFF
d_call: .; v_call: TRBV9; clone_size: .; j_call: TRBJ1-1; cdr3_nt: TGTGCCAGCACCCTAGAGTCGGGCGGGACTGAAGCTTTCTTT; cdr3_aa: CASTLESGGTEAFF
d_call: .; v_call: TRBV5-6; clone_size: .; j_call: TRBJ1-6; cdr3_nt: TGTGCCAGCAGTTTGGACGGGTATAATTCACCCCTCCACTTT; cdr3_aa: CASSLDGYNSPLHF
d_call: .; v_call: TRBV7-2; clone_size: once; j_call: TRBJ1-1; cdr3_nt: TGTGCCAGCAGCTTATACCCGGAGACTGAAGCTTTCTTT; cdr3_aa: CASSLYPETEAFF
d_call: .; v_call: TRBV5-6; clone_size: once; j_call: TRBJ2-6; cdr3_nt: TGTGCCAGCAGCTTGGCGGGGTCTGGGGCCAACGTCCTGACTTTC; cdr3_aa: CASSLAGSGANVLTF
d_call: .; v_call: TRBV7-2; clone_size: .; j_call: TRBJ2-3; cdr3_nt: TGTGCCAGCAGCCTACAGGTCTCCACAGATACGCAGTATTTT; cdr3_aa: CASSLQVSTDTQYF
d_call: .; v_call: TRBV5-1; clone_size: once; j_call: TRBJ2-7; cdr3_nt: TGCGCCAGCAGGGCGTCCAACATCCCCGAGCAGTACTTC; cdr3_aa: CASRASNIPEQYF
d_call: TRBD1; v_call: TRBV19; clone_size: once; j_call: TRBJ2-7; cdr3_nt: TGTGCCAGTAGTAGACAGGGGGCCGACGAGCAGTACTTC; cdr3_aa: CASSRQGADEQYF
d_call: .; v_call: TRBV11-2; clone_size: once; j_call: TRBJ1-4; cdr3_nt: TGTGCCAGCACCCTAGCGACGGGGACTAATGAAAAACTGTTTTTT; cdr3_aa: CASTLATGTNEKLFF
d_call: .; v_call: TRBV4-1; clone_size: .; j_call: TRBJ2-7; cdr3_nt: TGCGCCAGCAGCCAAGGCATACAGGTCTCCTACGAGCAGTACTTC; cdr3_aa: CASSQGIQVSYEQYF
d_call: .; v_call: TRBV6-5; clone_size: .; j_call: TRBJ1-5; cdr3_nt: TGTGCCAGCAGTTACTCCCAAAGCAATCAGCCCCAGCATTTT; cdr3_aa: CASSYSQSNQPQHF
d_call: .; v_call: TRBV7-2; clone_size: .; j_call: TRBJ2-7; cdr3_nt: TGTGCCAGCAGCTTGGACAGATACTACGAGCAGTACTTC; cdr3_aa: CASSLDRYYEQYF
d_call: .; v_call: TRBV7-9; clone_size: .; j_call: TRBJ2-7; cdr3_nt: TGTGCCAGCAGCTTCTCACACGCCTACGAGCAGTACTTC; cdr3_aa: CASSFSHAYEQYF
d_call: TRBD2; v_call: TRBV7-9; clone_size: .; j_call: TRBJ2-1; cdr3_nt: TGTGCCAGCAGCCTCCCCGGGACTAGCGGGAGAAAGAGGAATGAGCAGTTCTTC; cdr3_aa: CASSLPGTSGRKRNEQFF
d_call: TRBD1; v_call: TRBV4-2; clone_size: .; j_call: TRBJ2-3; cdr3_nt: TGTGCCAGCAGCCAAGACAGGGGGCACACAGATACGCAGTATTTT; cdr3_aa: CASSQDRGHTDTQYF
d_call: TRBD1; v_call: TRBV6-4; clone_size: .; j_call: TRBJ2-3; cdr3_nt: TGTGCCAGCAGTGTTCAGGGGGCTGGCACAGATACGCAGTATTTT; cdr3_aa: CASSVQGAGTDTQYF
d_call: .; v_call: TRBV7-8; clone_size: .; j_call: TRBJ2-7; cdr3_nt: TGTGCCAGCAGCTTAAAACTTTTCGAGCAGTACTTC; cdr3_aa: CASSLKLFEQYF
d_call: .; v_call: TRBV5-1; clone_size: .; j_call: TRBJ1-6; cdr3_nt: TGCGCCAGCAGCTTGGTTGGGGATAATTCACCCCTCCACTTT; cdr3_aa: CASSLVGDNSPLHF
d_call: TRBD2; v_call: TRBV18; clone_size: once; j_call: TRBJ2-7; cdr3_nt: TGTGCCAGCTCACTCCTAAACCTAGCGGGGGGGTCCTACGAGCAGTACTTC; cdr3_aa: CASSLLNLAGGSYEQYF
d_call: TRBD2; v_call: TRBV28; clone_size: .; j_call: TRBJ2-7; cdr3_nt: TGTGCCAGCAGTCTAGAAGCGGGAGCAAACGAGCAGTACTTC; cdr3_aa: CASSLEAGANEQYF